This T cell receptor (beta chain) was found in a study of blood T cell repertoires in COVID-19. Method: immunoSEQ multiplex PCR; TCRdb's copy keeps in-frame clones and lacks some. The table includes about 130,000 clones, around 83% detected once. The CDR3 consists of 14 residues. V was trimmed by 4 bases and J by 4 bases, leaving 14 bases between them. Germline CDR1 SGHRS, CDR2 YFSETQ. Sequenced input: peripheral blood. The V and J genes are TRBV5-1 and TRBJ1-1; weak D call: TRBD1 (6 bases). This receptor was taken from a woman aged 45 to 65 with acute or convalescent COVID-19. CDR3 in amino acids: CASSGLGAGTEAFF. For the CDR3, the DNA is TGCGCCAGCAGCGGTCTGGGGGCGGGCACTGAAGCTTTCTTT.